The rows below give T cell receptor beta chains drawn from one sample of a study of blood T cell repertoires in COVID-19. The data were produced by immunoSEQ multiplex PCR, yet TCRdb's version contains in-frame clones alone and is incomplete. The sample lists under 450,000 clones; 87% were seen once. What was sequenced was PBMCs or T cells enriched from blood (not recorded which). The receptors were sampled from a man between 25 and 39 years old who had recovered from COVID-19. Both conserved end residues are part of each CDR3. D genes are given only for firm matches. Only part of the rows carry a size: once, few, many, or a class if the clone is expanded.

clone_size: .
j_call: TRBJ1-4
v_call: TRBV7-9
d_call: .
cdr3_aa: CASSLRQLNEKLFF
cdr3_nt: TGTGCCAGCAGCTTAAGACAGCTTAATGAAAAACTGTTTTTT

clone_size: .
j_call: TRBJ2-3
v_call: TRBV7-6
d_call: .
cdr3_aa: CASSLAGGRTDTQYF
cdr3_nt: TGTGCCAGCAGCTTAGCGGGGGGGCGCACAGATACGCAGTATTTT

clone_size: .
j_call: TRBJ2-7
v_call: TRBV2
d_call: .
cdr3_aa: CASKYDPTYEQYF
cdr3_nt: TGTGCCAGCAAATATGATCCTACCTACGAGCAGTACTTC

clone_size: .
j_call: TRBJ1-1
v_call: TRBV7-2
d_call: .
cdr3_aa: CASSFNPSREAFF
cdr3_nt: TGTGCCAGCAGCTTCAACCCTTCCAGGGAAGCTTTCTTT

clone_size: .
j_call: TRBJ2-7
v_call: TRBV7-2
d_call: .
cdr3_aa: CASSLGAGESSYEQYF
cdr3_nt: TGTGCCAGCAGCTTAGGAGCAGGGGAAAGCTCCTACGAGCAGTACTTC

clone_size: .
j_call: TRBJ2-7
v_call: TRBV7-2
d_call: .
cdr3_aa: CASSPRGDGDEQYF
cdr3_nt: TGTGCCAGCAGCCCCAGGGGTGACGGGGACGAGCAGTACTTC

clone_size: .
j_call: TRBJ2-5
v_call: TRBV2
d_call: TRBD2
cdr3_aa: CATGTSGGAQYF
cdr3_nt: TGTGCCACCGGGACTAGCGGGGGAGCCCAGTACTTC

clone_size: few
j_call: TRBJ2-7
v_call: TRBV20-1
d_call: .
cdr3_aa: CSASGSGGPQEQYF
cdr3_nt: TGCAGTGCTAGTGGTTCCGGGGGGCCCCAGGAGCAGTACTTC

clone_size: .
j_call: TRBJ1-5
v_call: TRBV19
d_call: .
cdr3_aa: CASKRDTNALGQPQHF
cdr3_nt: TGTGCCAGTAAGAGGGACACTAATGCACTAGGTCAGCCCCAGCATTTT

clone_size: once
j_call: TRBJ2-2
v_call: TRBV5-8
d_call: .
cdr3_aa: CASSPGWGPTTGELFF
cdr3_nt: TGTGCCAGCAGCCCTGGCTGGGGCCCGACGACCGGGGAGCTGTTTTTT

clone_size: few
j_call: TRBJ1-3
v_call: TRBV9
d_call: .
cdr3_aa: CASSVDIRLAGNTIYF
cdr3_nt: TGTGCCAGCAGCGTAGACATTCGTCTCGCCGGAAACACCATATATTTT

clone_size: .
j_call: TRBJ2-1
v_call: TRBV5-1
d_call: TRBD2
cdr3_aa: CASSLSFRTSGGALYNEQFF
cdr3_nt: TGCGCCAGCAGCTTGTCATTTAGAACTAGCGGGGGGGCCTTGTACAATGAGCAGTTCTTC

clone_size: .
j_call: TRBJ1-3
v_call: TRBV9
d_call: .
cdr3_aa: CASSVAHTGSSGNTIYF
cdr3_nt: TGTGCCAGCAGCGTAGCCCATACAGGGAGCTCTGGAAACACCATATATTTT

clone_size: .
j_call: TRBJ2-5
v_call: TRBV7-9
d_call: .
cdr3_aa: CASSFPREAKETQYF
cdr3_nt: TGTGCCAGCAGCTTTCCCAGGGAGGCGAAAGAGACCCAGTACTTC

clone_size: .
j_call: TRBJ2-1
v_call: TRBV30
d_call: .
cdr3_aa: CAWSRGGPGEQFF
cdr3_nt: TGTGCCTGGAGTAGGGGGGGGCCGGGTGAGCAGTTCTTC

clone_size: few
j_call: TRBJ2-2
v_call: TRBV9
d_call: .
cdr3_aa: CASSVGQSSPGELFF
cdr3_nt: TGTGCCAGCAGCGTAGGGCAGTCTAGTCCCGGGGAGCTGTTTTTT

clone_size: .
j_call: TRBJ1-5
v_call: TRBV20-1
d_call: .
cdr3_aa: CSASRGGGLNSNQPQHF
cdr3_nt: TGCAGTGCTAGTAGAGGGGGGGGGTTGAATAGCAATCAGCCCCAGCATTTT

clone_size: .
j_call: TRBJ1-5
v_call: TRBV21-1
d_call: .
cdr3_aa: CASSKRRGWNQPQHF
cdr3_nt: TGTGCCAGCAGCAAAAGGAGGGGATGGAATCAGCCCCAGCATTTT

clone_size: few
j_call: TRBJ2-2
v_call: TRBV9
d_call: TRBD2
cdr3_aa: CATSGTRTGELFF
cdr3_nt: TGTGCCACCTCCGGGACTAGAACCGGGGAGCTGTTTTTT

clone_size: .
j_call: TRBJ2-1
v_call: TRBV10-3
d_call: TRBD1
cdr3_aa: CAIRQTGAKYNEQFF
cdr3_nt: TGTGCCATCAGGCAGACAGGGGCGAAATACAATGAGCAGTTCTTC

clone_size: once
j_call: TRBJ1-5
v_call: TRBV27
d_call: TRBD1
cdr3_aa: CASSKWTGGTLGGTQPQHF
cdr3_nt: TGTGCCAGCAGTAAATGGACAGGGGGGACTTTAGGGGGAACACAGCCCCAGCATTTT

clone_size: .
j_call: TRBJ1-2
v_call: TRBV28
d_call: .
cdr3_aa: CASSAVADGYTF
cdr3_nt: TGTGCCAGCAGCGCGGTGGCGGATGGCTACACCTTC

clone_size: .
j_call: TRBJ2-7
v_call: TRBV4-1
d_call: .
cdr3_aa: CASSQDSGRDEQYF
cdr3_nt: TGCGCCAGCAGCCAAGATTCGGGTCGGGACGAGCAGTACTTC

clone_size: .
j_call: TRBJ2-2
v_call: TRBV5-1
d_call: .
cdr3_aa: CASNLYGAGELFF
cdr3_nt: TGCGCCAGCAACCTTTACGGGGCCGGGGAGCTGTTTTTT

clone_size: .
j_call: TRBJ1-3
v_call: TRBV18
d_call: .
cdr3_aa: CASSPRSSSGNTIYF
cdr3_nt: TGTGCCAGCTCACCCAGGTCAAGCTCTGGAAACACCATATATTTT

clone_size: few
j_call: TRBJ2-2
v_call: TRBV7-3
d_call: TRBD2
cdr3_aa: CASSLGTSHTGELFF
cdr3_nt: TGTGCCAGCAGCTTAGGGACTAGCCACACCGGGGAGCTGTTTTTT

clone_size: .
j_call: TRBJ1-2
v_call: TRBV27
d_call: TRBD1
cdr3_aa: CASSLAGQTYGYTF
cdr3_nt: TGTGCCAGCAGTTTGGCGGGACAGACTTATGGCTACACCTTC

clone_size: .
j_call: TRBJ1-1
v_call: TRBV10-3
d_call: TRBD1
cdr3_aa: CAISEDRGTNTEAFF
cdr3_nt: TGTGCCATCAGTGAGGACAGGGGAACAAACACTGAAGCTTTCTTT

clone_size: once
j_call: TRBJ2-3
v_call: TRBV6-4
d_call: .
cdr3_aa: CASSQGPTDTQYF
cdr3_nt: TGTGCCAGCAGCCAGGGGCCCACAGATACGCAGTATTTT

clone_size: .
j_call: TRBJ2-3
v_call: TRBV30
d_call: .
cdr3_aa: CAWSIGDTQYF
cdr3_nt: TGTGCCTGGAGTATCGGAGATACGCAGTATTTT

clone_size: .
j_call: TRBJ1-3
v_call: TRBV5-4
d_call: TRBD1
cdr3_aa: CASNLDRGSGNTIYF
cdr3_nt: TGTGCCAGCAACTTAGACAGGGGCTCTGGAAACACCATATATTTT

clone_size: .
j_call: TRBJ1-6
v_call: TRBV4-3
d_call: .
cdr3_aa: CASSQDILEDSPNSPLHF
cdr3_nt: TGCGCCAGCAGCCAAGATATATTAGAGGACAGTCCCAATTCACCCCTCCACTTT

clone_size: .
j_call: TRBJ1-5
v_call: TRBV29-1
d_call: TRBD1
cdr3_aa: CSVRTGEDQPQHF
cdr3_nt: TGCAGCGTTAGAACAGGGGAGGATCAGCCCCAGCATTTT

clone_size: .
j_call: TRBJ2-2
v_call: TRBV30
d_call: .
cdr3_aa: CASENTGELFF
cdr3_nt: TGTGCCAGCGAGAACACCGGGGAGCTGTTTTTT

clone_size: .
j_call: TRBJ1-4
v_call: TRBV6-5
d_call: .
cdr3_aa: CASSYSLGEGEKLFF
cdr3_nt: TGTGCCAGCAGTTACTCCTTGGGAGAGGGCGAAAAACTGTTTTTT

clone_size: .
j_call: TRBJ2-5
v_call: TRBV9
d_call: .
cdr3_aa: CASSGGDWETQYF
cdr3_nt: TGTGCCAGCAGCGGGGGGGATTGGGAGACCCAGTACTTC

clone_size: .
j_call: TRBJ1-2
v_call: TRBV30
d_call: .
cdr3_aa: CAWSVVRAGGYTF
cdr3_nt: TGTGCCTGGAGTGTAGTACGGGCGGGTGGCTACACCTTC